One and the same sample provided the 32 T cell receptor beta chains below, sequenced in a study of neurological immune-mediated disorders. TCRdb re-derived calls from the 5' RACE reads in MiXCR, one entry per CDR3 protein. The profile shows fewer than 85,000 distinct CDR3 sequences, 4.3% of them singletons. Time point noted: longitudinal time-point 3. Sequences were obtained from PBMCs. The receptors come from a woman aged 55-69 years with multiple sclerosis.

The genes are TRBV5-6 and TRBJ1-1; no clear D. Germline V CDR1 and CDR2: SGHDT, YYEEEE. Trimming shortened V by 6 bases and J by 2 bases, and 14 bases separated the two germline ends. The CDR3 totals 14 residues. The CDR3 sequence: CASTGRRSNTEAFF. The CDR3 nucleotides are TGTGCCAGCACCGGCAGGCGCTCAAACACTGAAGCTTTCTTT.

Ten or more counts support this clonotype. The chain employs TRBV5-1 and TRBJ2-3; 16 nucleotides line up with TRBD2. Looked up from germline, CDR1 is SGHRS and CDR2 is YFSETQ. Trimming removed 5 bases from V and 4 bases from J; junction bases left unmatched: 4. CDR3 length: 16 residues. In nucleotides, the CDR3 is TGCGCCAGCAGTCCAGGGACTAGCGGGGGGGCAGATACGCAGTATTTT. It is translated as CASSPGTSGGADTQYF.

This clonotype was counted ten times or more. V is TRBV20-1 and J is TRBJ2-7; D is unresolved. V was shortened by 3 bases and J by 3 bases, with 6 bases between the two germline ends. The length of the CDR3 is 11 residues. Germline CDR1 is DFQATT and CDR2 is SNEGSKA (reference sequence). CDR3 sequence (DNA): TGCAGTGCTAGCATGATCTACGAGCAGTACTTC. Translating it yields CSASMIYEQYF.

There are many counts of this clonotype. The CDR3 loop is CSARRGPNTGELFF. The CDR3 nucleotides are TGCAGTGCTAGACGGGGACCGAACACCGGGGAGCTGTTTTTT. The chain employs TRBV20-1 and TRBJ2-2; either TRBD1 or TRBD2 may supply D (5 bases each). The CDR3 length is 14 residues. V was clipped by 2 bases and J by 0 bases, with 7 bases between them. Germline CDR1 is DFQATT and CDR2 is SNEGSKA (reference sequence).

This clonotype showed up many times. The chain recombines TRBV20-1 with TRBJ1-1; no definite D call. Trimming took off 7 bases at V and 0 bases at J, with 9 bases between the two ends. Germline CDR1 and CDR2: DFQATT and SNEGSKA (reference sequence). The CDR3 extends over 12 amino acids. Here the CDR3 reads CSESRLNTEAFF. Written as DNA, the CDR3 is TGCAGTGAAAGTCGGTTGAACACTGAAGCTTTCTTT.

This clonotype was seen many times. The J gene is TRBJ2-1, the V gene TRBV18; 14 nucleotides agree with TRBD2. The germline V gene encodes CDR1 KGHSH and CDR2 LQKENI. Losses at the gene ends were 3 bases for V and 8 bases for J; bases not matched to a gene: 6. This CDR3 contains 16 residues. Here the CDR3 DNA reads TGTGCCAGCTCACCTCTCGGGACTAGCGGGGGATATGAGCAGTTCTTC. Residues: CASSPLGTSGGYEQFF.

This clonotype was seen many times. This CDR3 is CASSPGRGRETIYF. Here the CDR3 DNA reads TGCGCCAGCAGCCCCGGGCGGGGCAGGGAAACCATATATTTT. This rearrangement joins TRBV5-1 to TRBJ1-3; tentative D call: TRBD1 (5 bases). Trimming took 4 bases from V and 10 from J, leaving 18 bases between them. The CDR3 is 14 residues long. Germline V lookup: CDR1 SGHRS, CDR2 YFSETQ. Full variable domain (outside the CDR3, taken from reference TRBV5-1 and TRBJ1-3): KAGVTQTPRYLIKTRGQQVTLSCSPISGHRSVSWYQQTPGQGLQFLFEYFSETQRNKGNFPGRFSGRQFSNSRSEMNVSTLELGDSALYLCASSPGRGRETIYFGEGSWLTVV.

This clonotype occurred many times. The chain joins TRBV4-2 to TRBJ2-7, with 7 bases matching TRBD2. The CDR3 extends over 15 amino acids. Trimming at V came to 0 bases and at J to 9 bases, leaving 11 bases not matched to a gene. From germline, CDR1 is LGHNA and CDR2 YNFKEQ. The CDR3 DNA is TGTGCCAGCAGCCAAGAGTCCGGGAGGAATAGAGGGCAGTACTTC. This codes for CASSQESGRNRGQYF.

This clonotype has at least ten counts. CDR3 sequence (DNA): TGCAGTGCTGGAAGACAGGGGGGCCCTCGTGAGACCCAGTACTTC. This encodes CSAGRQGGPRETQYF. V is TRBV20-1 and J is TRBJ2-5; 9 bases are shared with TRBD1. Losses at the gene ends were 5 bases for V and 5 bases for J; bases not matched to a gene: 12. Germline CDR1 and CDR2: DFQATT and SNEGSKA (reference sequence). The CDR3 is 15 residues long.

This clonotype appeared many times. The chain carries TRBV7-2 and TRBJ1-1; 7 bases line up with TRBD1. Per germline, CDR1 SGHTA and CDR2 FQGNSA. The junction had 3 bases not matched to a gene; V was cut back by 4 bases and J by 4 bases. CDR3 length: 13 amino acids. The CDR3 reads CASSYDRVTEAFF. In nucleotides, the CDR3 is TGTGCCAGCAGCTACGACAGGGTCACTGAAGCTTTCTTT.

In its sample, this clonotype was seen many times. The chain links TRBV20-1 to TRBJ1-1; 7 nucleotides match TRBD1. The CDR3 is 14 residues long. Germline V gene data show CDR1 as DFQATT and CDR2 as SNEGSKA (reference sequence). With V trimmed by 3 bases and J by 11 bases, 15 bases remained unmatched. The CDR3 protein is CSARGTVAGPRAFF. CDR3 DNA: TGCAGTGCTAGGGGGACAGTAGCCGGACCGAGGGCTTTCTTT.

This clonotype was recorded at least ten times. The J gene is TRBJ2-1, the V gene TRBV5-1, with D tentatively TRBD2 (7 bases). V was pared by 7 bases and J by 0 bases, with 14 bases between. The CDR3 loop spans 15 amino acids. Germline loops: CDR1 SGHRS, CDR2 YFSETQ. The CDR3: CASHGGGGSYNEQFF. The DNA of the CDR3 is TGCGCCAGCCACGGGGGAGGGGGCTCCTACAATGAGCAGTTCTTC.

This clonotype has ten or more counts. CDR3 nucleotide sequence: TGCGCCAGCAGCTTGGTCCCCGGGACAAGCACCGGGGAGCTGTTTTTT. Translation: CASSLVPGTSTGELFF. The V call is TRBV5-1, the J call TRBJ2-2; TRBD1 might be the D (6 bases). The V gene's germline CDR1 is SGHRS and CDR2 YFSETQ. Trimming took off 0 bases at V and 4 bases at J, with 13 bases between the two ends. The CDR3 has 16 amino acids.

This clonotype was observed at least ten times. This chain joins TRBV20-1 and TRBJ1-2; tentative D call: TRBD1 (5 bases). The CDR3 totals 13 residues. Germline V CDR1 and CDR2: DFQATT, SNEGSKA (reference sequence). The V end was cut by 1 base, the J end by 6 bases, with 12 bases between. The CDR3 loop is CSARVWQGDGYTF. Here the CDR3 DNA reads TGCAGTGCTAGAGTATGGCAGGGCGATGGCTACACCTTC.

This clonotype was counted ten times or more. The rearrangement joins TRBV3-1 to TRBJ2-7; weak D call: TRBD1 (5 bases). Trimming left V 0 bases short and J 5 bases short, with 17 bases between. Germline CDR1 is LGHDT and CDR2 is YNNKEL (reference sequence). This CDR3 has 16 residues. The CDR3 loop reads CASSQDVSAGLDEQYF. CDR3 coding DNA: TGTGCCAGCAGCCAAGATGTGTCGGCAGGGCTCGACGAGCAGTACTTC.

Many counts were recorded for this clonotype. The rearrangement links TRBV7-6 to TRBJ1-1; D remains unclear. The germline V gene encodes CDR1 SGHVS and CDR2 FNYEAQ. The V and J ends lost 5 bases and 3 bases respectively, with 7 bases between them. The CDR3 has 12 residues. The CDR3 here is CASSVGHTEAFF. CDR3 nucleotide sequence: TGTGCCAGCAGCGTAGGGCACACTGAAGCTTTCTTT.

This clonotype was observed many times. The chain employs TRBV27 and TRBJ1-1; D ambiguous. Trimming shortened V by 2 bases and J by 8 bases, and 12 bases separated the two germline ends. Germline CDR1 is MNHEY and CDR2 is SMNVEV (reference sequence). The CDR3 runs to 13 residues. The CDR3 nucleotides are TGTGCCAGCAGTTTAACGAGGAACGTAGAAGCTTTCTTT. Translation: CASSLTRNVEAFF.

This clonotype was counted ten times or more. The chain employs TRBV28 and TRBJ2-2; 7 nucleotides agree with TRBD1. CDR1 and CDR2 (germline): MDHEN, SYDVKM. The length of the CDR3 is 13 residues. The J segment lost 6 bases and the V segment lost 8 bases, leaving 6 bases of the junction unmatched. The CDR3, as DNA: TGTGCCAGCCGACAGGGTATGCCCGGGGAGCTGTTTTTT. Amino acid sequence: CASRQGMPGELFF.

This clonotype was observed many times. The V call is TRBV5-1, the J call TRBJ1-5, with 8 bases lining up with TRBD1. The germline gives CDR1 SGHRS, CDR2 YFSETQ. CDR3 size: 17 residues. V was pared by 0 bases and J by 0 bases, with 5 bases of the junction left unmatched. The CDR3 sequence is CASSLGDRSISNQPQHF. CDR3 nucleotide sequence: TGCGCCAGCAGCTTGGGGGACAGGAGCATTAGCAATCAGCCCCAGCATTTT.

The sample holds many counts of this clonotype. The chain couples TRBV20-1 to TRBJ1-5; D unclear. This CDR3 region has 14 residues. The germline V gene has CDR1 DFQATT and CDR2 SNEGSKA (reference sequence). The ends were cut back, 5 bases at V and 6 bases at J, with 17 bases in the middle. Here the CDR3 reads CSAGLINTGQPQHF. The CDR3 DNA follows: TGCAGTGCTGGCCTGATCAATACGGGTCAGCCCCAGCATTTT.

The sample holds many counts of this clonotype. The J gene is TRBJ1-1, the V gene TRBV2, with D possibly matching TRBD1 (6 bases). Trimming took 5 bases from V and 4 from J, leaving 17 bases between them. CDR1 is SNHLY, CDR2 FYNNEI, per germline. The CDR3 has 15 amino acids. This CDR3 reads CASSFNQGRGTEAFF. The CDR3 coding sequence is TGTGCCAGCAGTTTTAATCAGGGGAGGGGCACTGAAGCTTTCTTT.

Note on this clonotype: Since a much larger clone is just one base distant, this may be a read error. The genes are TRBV20-1 and TRBJ1-5; D unresolved. The CDR3 spans 15 residues. Germline values: CDR1 DFQATT, CDR2 SNEGSKA (reference sequence). The CDR3 DNA reads as TGCAGTGCTCGAAGTAGGCTAGATAGCAATAAGCCCCAGCATTTT. It yields the protein CSARSRLDSNKPQHF.

At least ten counts were recorded for this clonotype. The rearrangement links TRBV27 to TRBJ1-1, with D hard to call. Trimming pared 6 bases from V and 7 bases from J, leaving 12 bases between. Per the germline V gene, CDR1 is MNHEY and CDR2 is SMNVEV (reference sequence). CDR3 length equals 12 residues. The CDR3 nucleotides read TGTGCCAGCAGAGACCCGGGCCTTGAAGCTTTCTTT. Its protein product is CASRDPGLEAFF.

Ten or more counts support this clonotype. The chain combines TRBV7-6 with TRBJ1-4; 11 nucleotides agree with TRBD1. Germline loops: CDR1 SGHVS, CDR2 FNYEAQ. There are 16 residues in the CDR3. Trimming cost V 5 bases and J 6 bases; bases outside gene matches: 8. In DNA, the CDR3 is TGTGCCAGCAGCCCGCGGACAGGGGGCGTCTATGAAAAACTGTTTTTT. It codes for CASSPRTGGVYEKLFF.

Many counts were recorded for this clonotype. The V and J genes are TRBV6-6 and TRBJ2-1; no firm D call. The CDR3 sequence is 15 residues long. V dropped 5 bases and J dropped 3 bases, with 14 bases sitting between them. Looked up from germline, CDR1 is MNHNY and CDR2 is SVGAGI (reference sequence). The CDR3 spells CASSHPAESYNEQFF. The CDR3 region has the DNA TGTGCCAGCAGTCATCCAGCAGAGAGCTACAATGAGCAGTTCTTC.

In DNA form, the CDR3 reads TGCAGTGCCTGGGACGACGACAAAAACATTCAGTACTTC. It codes for CSAWDDDKNIQYF. The chain couples TRBV20-1 to TRBJ2-4; tentatively, D is TRBD1 or TRBD2 (5 bases each). CDR3 length: 13 residues. Trimming shortened V by 6 bases and J by 3 bases, and 12 bases separated the two germline ends. The V gene's germline CDR1 is DFQATT and CDR2 SNEGSKA (reference sequence).

This clonotype came up many times. V usage is TRBV5-1 and J usage is TRBJ2-3; possible D gene TRBD1, 6 bases. CDR1 SGHRS and CDR2 YFSETQ come from the germline V gene. The V gene lost 1 base and the J gene lost 5 bases, with 17 bases spanning the gap. CDR3 length equals 16 residues. The CDR3 DNA is TGCGCCAGCAGCTTGTCCGGCAGGGGAGCGAAAGATACGCAGTATTTT. Protein product: CASSLSGRGAKDTQYF.

This clonotype was recorded at least ten times. The chain uses TRBV5-1 and TRBJ2-5; 11 positions agree with TRBD2. The CDR3 is 14 amino acids. Germline CDR1 is SGHRS and CDR2 is YFSETQ. The V and J ends lost 4 bases and 5 bases, in that order; junction bases with no gene match: 4. CDR3 nucleotides: TGCGCCAGCAGCCCTCGACTAGCGGGGGAGACCCAGTACTTC. Translating it yields CASSPRLAGETQYF.

This clonotype has a count of ten or more. The chain joins TRBV6-5 to TRBJ2-7; D gene ambiguous. Germline assignment: CDR1 MNHEY and CDR2 SVGAGI. The CDR3 is 16 residues long. The V gene lost 0 bases and the J gene lost 4 bases, with 16 bases spanning the gap. CDR3 sequence (DNA): TGTGCCAGCAGTTACTCCGTGGCAGGCGCTACATACGAGCAGTACTTC. Protein: CASSYSVAGATYEQYF.

This clonotype was recorded at least ten times. The genes are TRBV7-2 and TRBJ2-4; 10 bases line up with TRBD2. Germline values: CDR1 SGHTA, CDR2 FQGNSA. With V trimmed by 3 bases and J by 7 bases, 9 bases remained unmatched. This CDR3 spans 16 amino acids. The CDR3 DNA sequence: TGTGCCAGCAGCTTGGGTTCTAGCGGGGGATTCAACATTCAGTACTTC. Its protein is CASSLGSSGGFNIQYF.

This clonotype was seen at least ten times. The CDR3 reads CASSFPDRELSDTQYF. The CDR3 region has the DNA TGTGCCAGCAGTTTCCCTGACAGGGAATTGTCAGATACGCAGTATTTT. The chain recombines TRBV12-3 or TRBV12-4 with TRBJ2-3; 7 bases match TRBD1. The CDR3 spans 16 residues. The V and J ends lost 3 bases and 4 bases, in that order; junction bases with no gene match: 10.

This clonotype has ten or more counts. The chain recombines TRBV5-5 with TRBJ1-2; 7 nucleotides line up with TRBD1. This CDR3 contains 15 residues. The V gene's germline CDR1 is SGHKS and CDR2 YYEKEE (reference sequence). V lost 4 bases to trimming and J lost 4 bases; unmatched junction nucleotides: 10. DNA of the CDR3: TGTGCCAGCAGCCAAAACAGGGGACCCCTCTATGGCTACACCTTC. Its protein is CASSQNRGPLYGYTF. The full variable domain, in which reference TRBV5-5 and TRBJ1-2 provide the parts outside the CDR3, is DAGVTQSPTHLIKTRGQQVTLRCSPISGHKSVSWYQQVLGQGPQFIFQYYEKEERGRGNFPDRFSARQFPNYSSELNVNALLLGDSALYLCASSQNRGPLYGYTFGSGTRLTVV.